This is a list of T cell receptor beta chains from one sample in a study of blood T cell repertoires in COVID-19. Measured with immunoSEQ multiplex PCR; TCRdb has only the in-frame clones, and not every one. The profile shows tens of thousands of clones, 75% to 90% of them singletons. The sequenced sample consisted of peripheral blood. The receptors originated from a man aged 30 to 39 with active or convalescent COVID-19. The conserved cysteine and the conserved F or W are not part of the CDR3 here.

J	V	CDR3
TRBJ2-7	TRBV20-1	SASGGYEQY
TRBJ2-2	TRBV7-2	ASSRWAGVSPGELF
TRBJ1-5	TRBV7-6	ASSLGVGNQPQH
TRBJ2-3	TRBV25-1	ASSDPGTSGTDTQY
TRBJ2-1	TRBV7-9	ASSPWTSGGASYNEQF
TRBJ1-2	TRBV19	ATQTGARGYT
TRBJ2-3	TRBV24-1	ATSGVAGRTDTQY
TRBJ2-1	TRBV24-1	ATSDFIAGADEQF
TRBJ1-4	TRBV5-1	ASSLASTNEKLF
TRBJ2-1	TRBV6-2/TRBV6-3	ASSSPNYDEQF
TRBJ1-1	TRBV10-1	ASRDNMNTEAF
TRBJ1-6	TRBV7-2	ASSFSGNSYNSPLH
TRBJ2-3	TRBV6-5	ASSYLVGGVTDTQY
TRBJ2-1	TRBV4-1	ASSPPGTGAGEQF
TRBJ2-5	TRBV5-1	ASSRDRTQETQY
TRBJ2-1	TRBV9	ASSPHGEVIEQF
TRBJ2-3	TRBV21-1	ASQTSGSTDTQY
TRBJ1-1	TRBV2	ASSLNIEAF
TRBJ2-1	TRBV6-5	ASSYGLAGGDNEQF
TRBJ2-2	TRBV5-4	ASSFRQGSTGELF
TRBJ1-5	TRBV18	ASSPPGQGASGPQH
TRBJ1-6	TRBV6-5	ASNPGTVNSPLH
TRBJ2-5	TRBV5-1	ASSLPSGNHQETQY
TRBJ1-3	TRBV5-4	ASSLAEQGARVGNTIY
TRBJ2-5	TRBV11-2	ASSHWTSLETQY
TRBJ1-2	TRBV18	ASSPSAQGYT
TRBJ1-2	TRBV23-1	ASGIKANYGYT
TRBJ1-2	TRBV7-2	ASSLEGGATGYT
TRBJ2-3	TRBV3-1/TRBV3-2	ASSQGQGETDTQY
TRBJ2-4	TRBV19	ASSTVGSGSREY
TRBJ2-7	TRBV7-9	ASSFSWEHYEQY
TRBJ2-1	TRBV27	ASSPALTGFSYNEQF
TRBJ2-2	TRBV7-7	ASSLTNSPLSGGELF
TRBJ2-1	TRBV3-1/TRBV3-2	ASSHLAGGRNEQF
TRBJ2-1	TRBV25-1	ASSTLQGANYNEQF
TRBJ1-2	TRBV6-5	ASSSHSGILIYGYT
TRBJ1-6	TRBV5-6	ASSYQRWGDSPLH
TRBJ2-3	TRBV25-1	ASSAVSSTDTQY
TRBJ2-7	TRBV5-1	ASSPTTVYEQY
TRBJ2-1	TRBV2	ASSTPSGGAPSYNEQF
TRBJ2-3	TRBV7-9	ASSQSGPSTDTQY
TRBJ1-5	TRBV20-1	SASHRGQGGQPQH
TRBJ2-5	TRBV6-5	ASSTTREGETQY
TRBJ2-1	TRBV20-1	SVARGSQF
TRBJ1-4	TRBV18	ASSPSSTNEKLF
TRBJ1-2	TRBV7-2	ASSLGGGQGAVGYT